This TCR beta chain was retrieved from a study of somatic mutations in cytotoxic T cells in rheumatoid arthritis. Background on the study: Flow cytometric sorting isolated some V beta antibody-stained T-cell populations at nearly 100% purity, and among them were V beta1+ cells that underwent TCRB sequencing. Notes on the study in general: There were about an eighth of the 65 patients in whom the largest CD8+ clone exceeded 20% of CD8+ cells. Among rheumatoid arthritis patients, TRBV07 appeared slightly underrepresented, and this finding was left without any adjustment for multiple comparisons.

Some clones are missing from TCRdb's copy, which holds only in-frame ones; the method was immunoSEQ multiplex PCR. Of 150 to 200 clones listed, roughly 89% are singletons. The CDR3 loop spans 13 amino acids. Germline values: CDR1 ENHRY, CDR2 SYGVKD. The V gene lost 5 bases and the J gene lost 5 bases, with 13 bases spanning the gap. A note on this clone: Its specificity is unknown.

The clonotype originates from a woman in her late teens or twenties with rheumatoid arthritis. Specimen: CD4+ T cells sorted from synovial fluid. The chain recombines TRBV10-3 with TRBJ2-7, with D perhaps matching TRBD2 (5 bases). The CDR3 sequence: CAISPGFINEQYF. In DNA, the CDR3 is TGTGCCATCAGTCCGGGATTCATAAACGAGCAGTACTTC.